These 10 T cell receptor beta chains share one sample of origin, sequenced in a study of blood T cell repertoires in COVID-19. Assay used: immunoSEQ multiplex PCR; TCRdb lists only in-frame clones, some missing. This table has 23,000 or so clones, 83% appearing once. Material for sequencing was peripheral blood. These receptor sequences come from a human donor in a cohort sampled during active COVID-19.

This rearrangement joins TRBV19 to TRBJ1-6; 7 bases line up with TRBD1. Germline CDR1 is LNHDA and CDR2 is SQIVND (reference sequence). V lost 4 bases, J lost 7 bases, and 7 bases stayed unmatched. This CDR3 has 15 amino acids. Here the CDR3 reads CASSTGGGPNSPLHF. CDR3 DNA sequence: TGTGCCAGTAGTACCGGAGGGGGCCCCAATTCACCCCTCCACTTT.

This clone was detected once. The chain links TRBV5-1 to TRBJ2-1; D is possibly TRBD2 (5 bases). In germline, CDR1 is SGHRS, CDR2 YFSETQ. The CDR3 length is 14 residues. Trimming took off 6 bases at V and 9 bases at J, with 19 bases between the two ends. CDR3 coding DNA: TGCGCCAGCAACGAGGGTTCAGGCGTTGGTGAGCAGTTCTTC. This gives the protein CASNEGSGVGEQFF.

This rearrangement joins TRBV3-1 (or the pseudogene TRBV3-2) to TRBJ1-2; possibly TRBD1 for D (6 bases). This CDR3 has 14 amino acids. Deletions cut 4 bases from V and 8 bases from J, with 17 bases between. From germline, CDR1 is LGHDT and CDR2 YNNKEL (reference sequence). The CDR3 is CASSLTDGGQGYTF. The CDR3 DNA is TGTGCCAGCAGCCTAACGGACGGGGGGCAAGGCTACACCTTC.

The chain joins TRBV6-1 to TRBJ2-5; 8 bases map to TRBD2. V dropped 0 bases and J dropped 2; count of bases not matched to a gene: 5. Germline CDR1 reads MNHNS; CDR2 reads SASEGT. The CDR3 totals 16 residues. The DNA of the CDR3 is TGTGCCAGCAGTGAAGCTTTGACGGGGGGGCAAGAGACCCAGTACTTC. It yields the protein CASSEALTGGQETQYF.

The chain is built from TRBV7-8 and TRBJ1-4; 7 bases agree with TRBD1. With 1 base clipped from V and 5 bases from J, the junction kept 1 base outside the gene matches. CDR1 SGHVS and CDR2 FQNEAQ come from the germline V gene. The CDR3 totals 14 residues. CDR3 in DNA: TGTGCCAGCAGCTTAGAGGGACAGAATGAAAAACTGTTTTTT. This translates into CASSLEGQNEKLFF.

This clone showed up just a few times. This rearrangement joins TRBV4-2 to TRBJ1-6; the match to TRBD1 covers 9 bases. The J segment lost 8 bases and the V segment lost 5 bases, leaving 10 bases of the junction unmatched. The V gene's germline CDR1 is LGHNA and CDR2 YNFKEQ. The CDR3 has 16 amino acids. The CDR3 spells CASSKAGTGHYSPLHF. For the CDR3, the DNA is TGTGCCAGCAGCAAGGCCGGGACAGGGCATTATTCACCCCTCCACTTT.

This clone was seen only once. The rearrangement links TRBV30 to TRBJ1-3; weak D call: TRBD1 (5 bases). V shed 7 bases and J shed 6 bases, with 19 bases lying between them. Germline lookup yields CDR1 GTSNPN and CDR2 SVGIG (reference sequence). The CDR3 is made up of 14 amino acids. CDR3 DNA sequence: TGTGCCTTACGCCGGGGGATGAAAGAAAACACCATATATTTT. Protein product: CALRRGMKENTIYF.

This chain links TRBV5-1 with TRBJ2-7; 10 bases agree with TRBD1. Germline trimming cut 4 bases from V and 3 bases from J; bases unmatched to any gene: 4. Germline V lookup: CDR1 SGHRS, CDR2 YFSETQ. The CDR3 runs to 14 residues. CDR3 DNA: TGCGCCAGCAGCCCCGGACAGGGGGACTACGAGCAGTACTTC. Amino acids: CASSPGQGDYEQYF. The full variable domain, with the rest looked up from reference TRBV5-1 and TRBJ2-7, is KAGVTQTPRYLIKTRGQQVTLSCSPISGHRSVSWYQQTPGQGLQFLFEYFSETQRNKGNFPGRFSGRQFSNSRSEMNVSTLELGDSALYLCASSPGQGDYEQYFGPGTRLTVT.

This chain connects TRBV29-1 to TRBJ2-1; a possible D gene is TRBD1 (6 bases). V was clipped by 6 bases and J by 4 bases, with 16 bases between them. Germline V CDR1 and CDR2: SQVTM, ANQGSEA. The length of the CDR3 is 14 residues. The CDR3 loop is CSVGDTSSYNEQFF. The CDR3 region has the DNA TGCAGCGTCGGGGACACCTCAAGTTACAATGAGCAGTTCTTC.

The chain recombines TRBV19 with TRBJ2-7; D perhaps matches TRBD1 (7 bases). This CDR3 contains 15 residues. Germline CDR1 LNHDA, CDR2 SQIVND (reference sequence). Trimming pared 5 bases from V and 2 bases from J, leaving 16 bases between. CDR3 protein: CASSDSGGTTYEQYF. The CDR3 nucleotides are TGTGCCAGTAGTGACTCAGGGGGGACCACCTACGAGCAGTACTTC.